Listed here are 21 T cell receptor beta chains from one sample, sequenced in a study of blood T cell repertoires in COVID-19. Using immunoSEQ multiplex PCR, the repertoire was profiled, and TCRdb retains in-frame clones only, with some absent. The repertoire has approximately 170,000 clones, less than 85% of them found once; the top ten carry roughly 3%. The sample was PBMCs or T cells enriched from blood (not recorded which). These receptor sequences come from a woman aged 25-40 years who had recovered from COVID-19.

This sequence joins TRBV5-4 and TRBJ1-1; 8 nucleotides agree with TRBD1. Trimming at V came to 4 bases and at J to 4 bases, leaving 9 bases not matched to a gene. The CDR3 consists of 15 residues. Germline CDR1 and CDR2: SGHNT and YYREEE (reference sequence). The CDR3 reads CASSSQTGDGTEAFF. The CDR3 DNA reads TGTGCCAGCAGCAGCCAGACAGGGGATGGCACTGAAGCTTTCTTT.

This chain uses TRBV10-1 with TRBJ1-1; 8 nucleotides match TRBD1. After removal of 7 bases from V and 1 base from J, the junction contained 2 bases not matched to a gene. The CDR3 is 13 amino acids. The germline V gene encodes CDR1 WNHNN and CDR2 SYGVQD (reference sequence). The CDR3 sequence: CASKGQGNTEAFF. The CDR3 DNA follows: TGCGCCAGCAAAGGACAGGGGAACACTGAAGCTTTCTTT.

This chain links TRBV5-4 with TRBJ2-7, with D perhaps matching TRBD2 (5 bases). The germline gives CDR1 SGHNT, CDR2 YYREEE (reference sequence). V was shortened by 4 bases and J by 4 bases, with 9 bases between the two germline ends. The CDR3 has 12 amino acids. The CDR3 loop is CASSSGVYEQYF. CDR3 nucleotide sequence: TGTGCCAGCAGCAGCGGAGTATACGAGCAGTACTTC.

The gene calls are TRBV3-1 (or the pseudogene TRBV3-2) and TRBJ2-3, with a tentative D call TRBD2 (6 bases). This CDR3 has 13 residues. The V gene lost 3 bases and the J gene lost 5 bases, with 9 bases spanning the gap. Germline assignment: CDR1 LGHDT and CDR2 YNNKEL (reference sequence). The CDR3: CASSQGRLDTQYF. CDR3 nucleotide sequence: TGTGCCAGCAGCCAGGGGAGGTTAGATACGCAGTATTTT.

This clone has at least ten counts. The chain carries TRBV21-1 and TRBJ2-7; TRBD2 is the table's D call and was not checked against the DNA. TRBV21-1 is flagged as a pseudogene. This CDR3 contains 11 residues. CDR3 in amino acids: CASSKAREQYF. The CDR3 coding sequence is TGTGCCAGCAGCAAAGCTCGCGAGCAGTACTTC.

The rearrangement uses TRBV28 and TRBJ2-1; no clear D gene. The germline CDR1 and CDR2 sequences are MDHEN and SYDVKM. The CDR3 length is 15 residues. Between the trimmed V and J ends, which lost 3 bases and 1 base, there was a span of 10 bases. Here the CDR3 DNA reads TGTGCCAGCAGTTTGGAACAGCAGTCCTACAATGAGCAGTTCTTC. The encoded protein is CASSLEQQSYNEQFF.

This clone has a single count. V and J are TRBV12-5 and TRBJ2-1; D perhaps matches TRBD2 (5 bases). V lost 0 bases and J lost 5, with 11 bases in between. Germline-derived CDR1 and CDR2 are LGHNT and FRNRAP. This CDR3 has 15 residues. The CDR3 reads CASGLVLSGNNEQFF. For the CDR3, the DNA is TGTGCTAGTGGTTTGGTACTCTCGGGAAACAATGAGCAGTTCTTC.

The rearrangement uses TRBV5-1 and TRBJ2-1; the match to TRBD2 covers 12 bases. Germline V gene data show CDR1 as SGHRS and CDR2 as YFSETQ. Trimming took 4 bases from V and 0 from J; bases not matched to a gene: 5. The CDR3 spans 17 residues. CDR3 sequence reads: CASSRTSGASSYNEQFF. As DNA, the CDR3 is TGCGCCAGCAGCCGGACTAGCGGGGCAAGCTCCTACAATGAGCAGTTCTTC.

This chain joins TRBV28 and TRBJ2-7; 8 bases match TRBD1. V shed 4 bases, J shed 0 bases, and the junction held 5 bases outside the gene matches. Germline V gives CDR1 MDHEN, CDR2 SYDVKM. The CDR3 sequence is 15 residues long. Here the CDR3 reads CASSSPGTGSYEQYV. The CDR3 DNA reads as TGTGCCAGCAGTTCTCCCGGGACAGGCTCCTACGAGCAGTACGTC.

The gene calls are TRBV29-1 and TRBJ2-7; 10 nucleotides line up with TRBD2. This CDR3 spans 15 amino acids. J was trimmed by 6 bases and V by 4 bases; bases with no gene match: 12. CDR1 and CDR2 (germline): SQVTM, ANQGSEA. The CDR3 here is CSVAFLAGDGGEQYF. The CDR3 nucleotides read TGCAGCGTTGCCTTTCTAGCGGGAGACGGAGGCGAGCAGTACTTC.

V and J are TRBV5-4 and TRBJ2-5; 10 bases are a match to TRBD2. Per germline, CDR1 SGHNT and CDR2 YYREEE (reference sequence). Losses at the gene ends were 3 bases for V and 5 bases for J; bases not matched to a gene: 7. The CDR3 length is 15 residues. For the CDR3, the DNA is TGTGCCAGCAGCTCCAGACTAGCGGGCCATGAGACCCAGTACTTC. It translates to CASSSRLAGHETQYF.

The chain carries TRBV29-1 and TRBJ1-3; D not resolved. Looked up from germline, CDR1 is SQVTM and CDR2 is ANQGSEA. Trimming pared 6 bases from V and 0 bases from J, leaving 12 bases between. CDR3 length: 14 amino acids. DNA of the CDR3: TGCAGCGTAGTACGCCGGAGCTCTGGAAACACCATATATTTT. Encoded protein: CSVVRRSSGNTIYF.

Here the CDR3 reads CASSWGAKDREGVLTF. In nucleotides, the CDR3 is TGTGCCAGCAGCTGGGGCGCCAAGGACAGGGAAGGCGTCCTGACTTTC. The chain couples TRBV5-4 to TRBJ2-6; 8 bases are shared with TRBD1. The CDR3 is made up of 16 amino acids. Germline V gives CDR1 SGHNT, CDR2 YYREEE (reference sequence). V shed 3 bases and J 12 bases; nucleotides not matched to a gene: 14.

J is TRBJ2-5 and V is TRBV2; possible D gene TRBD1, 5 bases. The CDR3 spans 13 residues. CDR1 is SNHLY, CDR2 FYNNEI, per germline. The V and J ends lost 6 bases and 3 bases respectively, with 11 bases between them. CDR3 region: CASRPKGEETQYF. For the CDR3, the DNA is TGTGCCAGCAGGCCGAAAGGGGAAGAGACCCAGTACTTC.

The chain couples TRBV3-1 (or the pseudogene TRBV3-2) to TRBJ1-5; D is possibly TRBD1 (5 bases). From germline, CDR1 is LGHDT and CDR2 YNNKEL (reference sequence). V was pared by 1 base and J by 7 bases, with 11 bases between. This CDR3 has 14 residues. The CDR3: CASSQAGGAQPQHF. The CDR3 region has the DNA TGTGCCAGCAGCCAAGCGGGCGGGGCACAGCCCCAGCATTTT.

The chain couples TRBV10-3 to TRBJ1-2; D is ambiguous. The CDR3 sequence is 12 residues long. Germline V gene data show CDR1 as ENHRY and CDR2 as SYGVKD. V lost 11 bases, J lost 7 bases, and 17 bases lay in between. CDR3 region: CAAQRFPGGYTF. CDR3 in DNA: TGTGCCGCGCAGAGGTTTCCGGGTGGCTACACCTTC.

CDR3 nucleotides: TGTGCCAGCAGCCGGGACAGCGAAGAGACCCAGTACTTC. Amino acid sequence: CASSRDSEETQYF. This sequence joins TRBV21-1 and TRBJ2-5; the DNA was not compared with TRBD1, the D call given in the table. TRBV21-1 is a listed pseudogene. This CDR3 has 13 amino acids.

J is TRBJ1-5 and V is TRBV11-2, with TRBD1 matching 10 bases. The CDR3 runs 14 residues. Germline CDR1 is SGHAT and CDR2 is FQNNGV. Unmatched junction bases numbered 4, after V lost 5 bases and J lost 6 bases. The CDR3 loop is CASSADRGLQPQHF. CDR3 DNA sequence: TGTGCCAGCAGCGCCGACAGGGGGCTTCAGCCCCAGCATTTT.

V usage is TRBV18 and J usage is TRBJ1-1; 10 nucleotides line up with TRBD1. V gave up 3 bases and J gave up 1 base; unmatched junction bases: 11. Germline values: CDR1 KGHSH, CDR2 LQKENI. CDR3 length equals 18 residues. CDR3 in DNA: TGTGCCAGCTCACCTCAAGGACAGGGGGTCCAGCAGAACACTGAAGCTTTCTTT. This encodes CASSPQGQGVQQNTEAFF.

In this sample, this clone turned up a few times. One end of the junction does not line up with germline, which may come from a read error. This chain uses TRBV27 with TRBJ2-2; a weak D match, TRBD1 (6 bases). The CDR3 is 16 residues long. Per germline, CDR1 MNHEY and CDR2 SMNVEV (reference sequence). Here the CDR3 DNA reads TGTGCCAGCACTTTACTACCACAGGGTACGGCCGGGGAGCTGTTTTTT. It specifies CASTLLPQGTAGELFF.

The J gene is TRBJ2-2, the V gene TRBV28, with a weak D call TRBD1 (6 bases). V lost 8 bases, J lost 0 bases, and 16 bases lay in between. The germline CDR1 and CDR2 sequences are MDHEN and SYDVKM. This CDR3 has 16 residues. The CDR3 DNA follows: TGTGCCAGCCACTACCAGGGGCACGCGAACACCGGGGAGCTGTTTTTT. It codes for CASHYQGHANTGELFF.